This T cell receptor beta chain stems from a study of CD8+CD57+ T cells in acquired aplastic anemia (dated by TCRdb to the late 2010s). In terms of the full investigation: On average, sorted CD4+ and CD8+ cells yielded approximately 3 ug of extracted DNA, with a range of roughly 0.18 to 27.4 ug. CD8+CD57+ expansion was defined as frequency above the mean frequency observed in healthy subjects.

Genomic DNA served as template for TCR beta VDJ combination and CDR3 sequence profiling. TCR repertoire sequencing was run on an Illumina HiSeq 2000. For the original study's pipeline: Repertoires were assessed using TRBV/TRBJ rearrangement plots, CDR3 size and DJ length profiles, and Simpson's diversity index. The most abundant DNA sequence in the deep sequencing data was taken as the immunodominant clone. CDR3 amino acid sequences were screened for sharing across subjects and compared with published repertoires and the VDJdb database. In-frame beta chains were kept once TCRdb had trimmed the public reads at Q25 with fastp and called clones with MiXCR. Rows with a matching CDR3 protein are joined into one entry that keeps the most common DNA and genes. TCRdb, not the authors, supplied the V and J calls. This sample holds 210,000 or so distinct CDR3 sequences; under 55% were observed only once. The ten largest clones capture 15% to 20% of the sample.

The CDR3 runs 14 residues from the cysteine to the phenylalanine. Kept here is only the CDR3 DNA, which spans 42 bases and is read in frame from base 1. As encoded in the germline V gene (reference sequence), CDR1 is DFQATT while CDR2 is SNEGSKA. Patients chosen for sequencing had shown expansion of CD8+CD57+ cells by flow cytometry. Severe acquired aplastic anemia was diagnosed in all patients according to International Study of Aplastic Anemia and Agranulocytosis and Camitta criteria. Patients had received no therapy at the time of blood sampling. TCR repertoires of sorted CD4+ and CD8+ blood T cells from severe aplastic anemia patients and healthy subjects were deep-sequenced in the study. Patients were enrolled under clinicaltrials.gov protocols 00001620, 01623167, 00001397, 00071045, 00081523 and 00961064 in the USA. Ficoll-Paque density gradient centrifugation was used to isolate peripheral blood mononuclear cells. Before DNA extraction, CD4+ and CD8+ T cells were sorted by FACS or by magnetic beads.

Study-level results and caveats: Roughly 30 CD8+ CDR3 sequences were shared between patients and controls but appeared highly expressed in patients and within their immunodominant clones. CD8+ Simpson's diversity did not differ significantly between patients and healthy controls (P=0.060).

In regard to this clonotype: The antigen it binds to is not known. The junction differs from germline at one of its ends, possibly a read error.

The specimen sequenced was sorted CD4+, CD8+, or CD8+CD57+ T cells (not recorded which) from PBMCs. The rearranged chain carries TRBV20-1 and TRBJ1-2, with 10 middle bases fitting TRBD1. This clonotype was obtained from a human donor with aplastic anemia. DNA sequence: TGCAATGCTGGGGGACAGGGGAGGGGCTATGGCTACACCTTC. Translated, it gives CNAGGQGRGYGYTF.